Reported below is one TCR beta chain. The authors' processing: By means of reference gene primer amplification, nucleated cell counts were estimated. TCRdb's copy holds only in-frame clones and misses some; the assay was immunoSEQ multiplex PCR. V, J and clone size reflect that table, while D and trimming were determined from the DNA. This table holds more than 350,000 clones, around 87% found once. The V gene's germline CDR1 is SNHLY and CDR2 FYNNEI. This CDR3 has 12 residues. Trimming removed 5 bases from V and 5 bases from J; junction bases left unmatched: 1. This specimen comes from a study of blood T cell repertoires in COVID-19. Study information: The United States, Italy and Spain supplied acute and convalescent COVID-19 samples. From T cells, B-cell-depleted T cells, or PBMCs came the material, which was cDNA or gDNA.

The Seattle patients joined while their infection was active and were tracked longitudinally afterward. The receptor was isolated from a woman aged 25 to 45 with COVID-19, enrolled during active disease. The material sequenced was peripheral blood. The genes are TRBV2 and TRBJ2-7; 9 bases are a match to TRBD1. The CDR3 nucleotides read TGTGCCAGCAGTCGGGACAGGGACGAGCAGTACTTC. This sequence encodes CASSRDRDEQYF.